The clone carrying this TCR beta chain came up many times. Its antigen is as yet unknown. The CDR3 contains 12 residues. Researchers made TCR cDNA using 5'RACE template switching, and this step added a universal primer site and UMIs. TCRdb re-analysed the 5' RACE reads in MiXCR, keeping a single row per CDR3 protein. The sample holds a few hundred thousand distinct CDR3 sequences, about 10% seen once. These data originate in a study of T cells after yellow fever vaccination. At the level of the study: Low-cell-number fractions underwent preparation using SMART-Seq v4 Ultra Low Input.

Findings and limits, study-wide: Post-booster repertoires again held most primary-vaccination clones (about 96% CD4, roughly 88% CD8). Bulk-population clonotypes that are abundant could appear as contaminants in FACS-sorted repertoires.

The chain uses TRBV21-1 and TRBJ1-6. TRBV21-1 is a pseudogene. This specimen consisted of CD4+ T cells sorted from PBMCs, obtained 5 days after the yellow fever booster vaccination. This TCR was sampled from a man between 18 and 29 years old who received the YFV17D yellow fever vaccine. CDR3 loop: CASSKVASPLHF. The CDR3 region has the DNA TGTGCCAGCAGCAAAGTTGCCTCACCCCTCCACTTT.